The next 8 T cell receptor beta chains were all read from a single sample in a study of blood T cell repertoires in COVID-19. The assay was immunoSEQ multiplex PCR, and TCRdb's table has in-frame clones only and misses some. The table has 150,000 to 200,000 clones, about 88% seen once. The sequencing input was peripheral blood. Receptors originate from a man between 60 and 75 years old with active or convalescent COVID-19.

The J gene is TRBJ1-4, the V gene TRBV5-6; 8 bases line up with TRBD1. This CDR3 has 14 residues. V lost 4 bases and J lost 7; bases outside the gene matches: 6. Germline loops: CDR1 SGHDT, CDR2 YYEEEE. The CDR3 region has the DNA TGTGCCAGCAGCCCCAGGGGGCGTCCTGAAAAACTGTTTTTT. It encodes CASSPRGRPEKLFF.

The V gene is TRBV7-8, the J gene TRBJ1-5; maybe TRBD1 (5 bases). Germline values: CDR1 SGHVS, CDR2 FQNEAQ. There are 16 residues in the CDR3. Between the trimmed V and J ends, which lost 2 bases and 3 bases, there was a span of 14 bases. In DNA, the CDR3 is TGTGCCAGCAGCTTAAGCCAGGCAGGACACAATCAGCCCCAGCATTTT. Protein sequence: CASSLSQAGHNQPQHF. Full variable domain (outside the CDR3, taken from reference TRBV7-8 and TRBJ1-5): GAGVSQSPRYKVAKRGQDVALRCDPISGHVSLFWYQQALGQGPEFLTYFQNEAQLDKSGLPSDRFFAERPEGSVSTLKIQRTQQEDSAVYLCASSLSQAGHNQPQHFGDGTRLSIL.

The CDR3 sequence: CASSPPGQGYNEQFF. Here the CDR3 DNA reads TGTGCCAGCTCACCACCGGGACAGGGTTACAATGAGCAGTTCTTC. This chain joins TRBV18 and TRBJ2-1; 9 bases align to TRBD1. The CDR3 runs to 15 residues. V lost 0 bases, J lost 4 bases, and 1 base stayed unmatched. The germline CDR1 and CDR2 sequences are KGHSH and LQKENI.

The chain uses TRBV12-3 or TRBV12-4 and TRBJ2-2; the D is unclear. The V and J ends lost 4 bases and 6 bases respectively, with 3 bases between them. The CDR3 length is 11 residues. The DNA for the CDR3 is TGTGCCAGCAGTTCTTCCGGGGAGCTGTTTTTT. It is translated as CASSSSGELFF.

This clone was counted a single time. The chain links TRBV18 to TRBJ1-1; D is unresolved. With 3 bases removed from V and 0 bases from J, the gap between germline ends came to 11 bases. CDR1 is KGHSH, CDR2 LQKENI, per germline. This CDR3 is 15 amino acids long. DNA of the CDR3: TGTGCCAGCTCACCCGACGGGAACTTGAACACTGAAGCTTTCTTT. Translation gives CASSPDGNLNTEAFF. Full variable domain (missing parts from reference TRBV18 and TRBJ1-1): NAGVMQNPRHLVRRRGQEARLRCSPMKGHSHVYWYRQLPEEGLKFMVYLQKENIIDESGMPKERFSAEFPKEGPSILRIQQVVRGDSAAYFCASSPDGNLNTEAFFGQGTRLTVV.

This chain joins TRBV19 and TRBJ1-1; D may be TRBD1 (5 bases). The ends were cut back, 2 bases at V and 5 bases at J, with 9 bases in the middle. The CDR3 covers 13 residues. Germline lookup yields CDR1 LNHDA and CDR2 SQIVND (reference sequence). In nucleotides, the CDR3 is TGTGCCAGTAGTATAAACGGGGGGACTGAAGCTTTCTTT. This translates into CASSINGGTEAFF.

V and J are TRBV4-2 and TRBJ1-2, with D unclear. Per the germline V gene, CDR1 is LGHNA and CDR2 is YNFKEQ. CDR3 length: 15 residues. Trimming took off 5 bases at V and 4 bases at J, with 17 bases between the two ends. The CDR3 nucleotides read TGTGCCAGCAGCGAGGCTGTAGAACTAGGCTATGGCTACACCTTC. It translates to CASSEAVELGYGYTF.

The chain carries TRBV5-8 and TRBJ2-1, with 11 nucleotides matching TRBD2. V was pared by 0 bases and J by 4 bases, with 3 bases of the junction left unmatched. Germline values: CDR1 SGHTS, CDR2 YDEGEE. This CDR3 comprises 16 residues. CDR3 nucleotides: TGTGCCAGCAGCTTGGCTGGACTAGCGGGTTACAATGAGCAGTTCTTC. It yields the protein CASSLAGLAGYNEQFF.